This entry lists 31 T cell receptor beta chains sequenced from one sample in a study of blood T cell repertoires in COVID-19. The assay was immunoSEQ multiplex PCR, and TCRdb's table has in-frame clones only and misses some. The sample records approximately 180,000 clones, more than 70% being singletons. The sequenced material came from peripheral blood. Receptors were obtained from a human donor in a cohort sampled during active COVID-19.

V usage is TRBV9 and J usage is TRBJ2-1; TRBD2 matches 14 bases. Germline-derived CDR1 and CDR2 are SGDLS and YYNGEE. The CDR3 is 15 residues long. V shed 4 bases, J shed 8 bases, and the junction held 5 bases outside the gene matches. The CDR3 spells CASSPTSGGAYEQFF. The CDR3 bases are TGTGCCAGCAGCCCGACTAGCGGGGGGGCCTATGAGCAGTTCTTC. Variable domain in full (rest from reference TRBV9 and TRBJ2-1): DSGVTQTPKHLITATGQRVTLRCSPRSGDLSVYWYQQSLDQGLQFLIQYYNGEERAKGNILERFSAQQFPDLHSELNLSSLELGDSALYFCASSPTSGGAYEQFFGPGTRLTVL.

As DNA, the CDR3 is TGTGCCAGCAGCCCCTTTGGCATAGAGCGGAACACTGAAGCTTTCTTT. This encodes CASSPFGIERNTEAFF. The chain carries TRBV7-9 and TRBJ1-1; D gene uncertain. The CDR3 is 16 amino acids. The V end was cut by 5 bases, the J end by 1 base, with 17 bases between. CDR1 and CDR2 (germline): SEHNR, FQNEAQ (reference sequence).

The CDR3 sequence is CASRRTGSHEQYF. DNA of the CDR3: TGCGCCAGCAGGAGGACAGGGAGTCACGAGCAGTACTTC. This chain uses TRBV5-1 with TRBJ2-7; 8 bases map to TRBD1. Germline-derived CDR1 and CDR2 are SGHRS and YFSETQ. J was trimmed by 5 bases and V by 5 bases; bases with no gene match: 6. The CDR3 runs to 13 residues. The whole variable domain, remainder taken from reference TRBV5-1 and TRBJ2-7, is KAGVTQTPRYLIKTRGQQVTLSCSPISGHRSVSWYQQTPGQGLQFLFEYFSETQRNKGNFPGRFSGRQFSNSRSEMNVSTLELGDSALYLCASRRTGSHEQYFGPGTRLTVT.

Concerning this clone: The same CDR3 also results from other DNA sequences found in this sample. The rearrangement uses TRBV12-3 or TRBV12-4 and TRBJ1-2; D is unresolved. The V gene lost 4 bases and the J gene lost 8 bases, with 8 bases spanning the gap. The CDR3 has 11 residues. The CDR3 protein is CASSSGGGYTF. CDR3 nucleotides: TGTGCCAGCAGTTCCGGAGGGGGCTACACCTTC.

Here the CDR3 DNA reads TGTGCCAGCAGTTACCCCCCAGTAGGGGTCTACGAGCAGTACTTC. It specifies CASSYPPVGVYEQYF. This rearrangement joins TRBV6-6 to TRBJ2-7, with D maybe TRBD1 (5 bases). Looked up from germline, CDR1 is MNHNY and CDR2 is SVGAGI (reference sequence). The ends were cut back, 2 bases at V and 3 bases at J, with 14 bases in the middle. The CDR3 runs to 15 residues.

The CDR3 DNA sequence: TGTGCCAGCTCACGGGGATCGGGGGACTATGGCTACACCTTC. This translates into CASSRGSGDYGYTF. The chain joins TRBV18 to TRBJ1-2; tentative D call: TRBD1 (5 bases). V was trimmed by 4 bases and J by 3 bases, leaving 12 bases between them. Germline V gene data show CDR1 as KGHSH and CDR2 as LQKENI. The CDR3 is 14 amino acids.

This clone appeared a single time. The chain has TRBV20-1 and TRBJ2-7; weak D call: TRBD1 (6 bases). Germline loops: CDR1 DFQATT, CDR2 SNEGSKA (reference sequence). This CDR3 is built from 13 residues. Trimming left V 3 bases short and J 0 bases short, with 9 bases between. CDR3 bases: TGCAGTGCTAGTACAGGGCCCTCCTACGAGCAGTACTTC. This translates into CSASTGPSYEQYF.

The chain couples TRBV24-1 to TRBJ1-5, with D hard to call. CDR1 is KGHDR, CDR2 SFDVKD, per germline. The CDR3 consists of 13 residues. V was clipped by 4 bases and J by 2 bases, with 5 bases between them. For the CDR3, the DNA is TGTGCCACCAGTGAGTTCGGCAATCAGCCCCAGCATTTT. Residues: CATSEFGNQPQHF.

The V and J genes are TRBV10-2 and TRBJ1-2; 7 bases are shared with TRBD1. The CDR3 is made up of 12 amino acids. Germline values: CDR1 WSHSY, CDR2 SAAADI. Germline trimming cut 8 bases from V and 4 bases from J; bases unmatched to any gene: 4. CDR3 in amino acids: CASARDSYGYTF. DNA for the CDR3: TGCGCCAGCGCCCGGGACAGCTATGGCTACACCTTC.

The V call is TRBV7-2, the J call TRBJ2-1; 9 bases line up with TRBD2. The V segment lost 7 bases and the J segment 0 bases; nucleotides outside the gene matches: 10. This CDR3 is 17 amino acids long. Germline lookup yields CDR1 SGHTA and CDR2 FQGNSA. The CDR3: CASTPGVRGGSYNEQFF. The CDR3 DNA reads as TGTGCCAGCACCCCGGGGGTGCGGGGGGGCTCCTACAATGAGCAGTTCTTC.

The V and J genes are TRBV6-5 and TRBJ2-3; TRBD2 aligns across 7 bases. Looked up from germline, CDR1 is MNHEY and CDR2 is SVGAGI. V gave up 7 bases and J gave up 3 bases; unmatched junction bases: 7. The CDR3 is made up of 14 amino acids. In DNA, the CDR3 is TGTGCCAGCACCCGACGGGAGGTAACAGATACGCAGTATTTT. This translates into CASTRREVTDTQYF.

The V call is TRBV5-6, the J call TRBJ2-1; TRBD2 aligns across 8 bases. Germline CDR1 SGHDT, CDR2 YYEEEE. This CDR3 is 16 amino acids long. V lost 1 base to trimming and J lost 2 bases; unmatched junction nucleotides: 5. The CDR3: CASSLLTGGPYNEQFF. The CDR3 region has the DNA TGTGCCAGCAGCTTGCTAACGGGAGGGCCCTACAATGAGCAGTTCTTC.

The chain joins TRBV4-3 to TRBJ2-7; 9 bases are a match to TRBD1. The CDR3 is 17 residues long. Germline CDR1 is LGHNA and CDR2 is YSLEER. V shed 0 bases, J shed 1 base, and the junction held 7 bases outside the gene matches. The CDR3 nucleotides read TGCGCCAGCAGCCAAGAACCCGGGACAGGGTTATCCTACGAGCAGTACTTC. Translation gives CASSQEPGTGLSYEQYF.

This clone appeared a few times. The chain couples TRBV7-6 to TRBJ2-1, with 7 bases lining up with TRBD2. This CDR3 has 16 residues. Germline CDR1 is SGHVS and CDR2 is FNYEAQ. J gave up 6 bases and V 1 base, and 9 bases lay outside the gene matches. The CDR3 coding sequence is TGTGCCAGCAGCTTAGGAAGAAGCGGGACGGGCAATGAGCAGTTCTTC. It yields the protein CASSLGRSGTGNEQFF.

The chain links TRBV5-6 to TRBJ2-1, with D unclear. Trimming pared 6 bases from V and 5 bases from J, leaving 18 bases between. CDR1 and CDR2 from the germline V gene are SGHDT and YYEEEE. The CDR3 runs to 15 residues. The CDR3 nucleotides read TGTGCCAGCATCCTAAACATAAGACGGGACAATGAGCAGTTCTTC. Translating it yields CASILNIRRDNEQFF. Using reference TRBV5-6 and TRBJ2-1 for the parts outside the CDR3, the full variable domain is DAGVTQSPTHLIKTRGQQVTLRCSPKSGHDTVSWYQQALGQGPQFIFQYYEEEERQRGNFPDRFSGHQFPNYSSELNVNALLLGDSALYLCASILNIRRDNEQFFGPGTRLTVL.

The chain joins TRBV7-8 to TRBJ2-7, with 10 nucleotides matching TRBD1. Germline CDR1 and CDR2: SGHVS and FQNEAQ. V shed 6 bases, J shed 4 bases, and the junction held 6 bases outside the gene matches. The CDR3 runs to 14 residues. CDR3 loop: CASRVTGGSYEQYF. In DNA form, the CDR3 reads TGTGCCAGCAGGGTGACAGGGGGCAGTTACGAGCAGTACTTC. The variable domain in full, completed from reference TRBV7-8 and TRBJ2-7, reads GAGVSQSPRYKVAKRGQDVALRCDPISGHVSLFWYQQALGQGPEFLTYFQNEAQLDKSGLPSDRFFAERPEGSVSTLKIQRTQQEDSAVYLCASRVTGGSYEQYFGPGTRLTVT.

The chain carries TRBV11-2 and TRBJ1-6; 11 nucleotides line up with TRBD1. The CDR3 runs to 15 residues. The V and J ends lost 1 base and 14 bases, in that order; junction bases with no gene match: 7. From germline, CDR1 is SGHAT and CDR2 FQNNGV. DNA of the CDR3: TGTGCCAGCAGCTTAGGAGGGACAGGGGGTTTTTCCCTCCACTTT. Translating gives CASSLGGTGGFSLHF.

This chain links TRBV2 with TRBJ2-3; 9 bases agree with TRBD2. After removal of 8 bases from V and 2 bases from J, the junction contained 5 bases not matched to a gene. The CDR3 is 14 amino acids. CDR1 and CDR2 from the germline V gene are SNHLY and FYNNEI. The CDR3 DNA reads TGTGCCAGCGATCGCGGGGGGGTCACAGATACGCAGTATTTT. Amino acids: CASDRGGVTDTQYF.

This rearrangement joins TRBV29-1 to TRBJ2-4; no reliable D call. Per germline, CDR1 SQVTM and CDR2 ANQGSEA. The CDR3 covers 14 residues. Trimming removed 7 bases at V and 5 bases at J, with 18 bases between. The CDR3, as DNA: TGCAGCGCTTTATCGACACTGTCTGAAAACATTCAGTACTTC. Translating gives CSALSTLSENIQYF.

The chain's CDR3 is CSGQTAGTSGGYYNEQFF. In DNA form, the CDR3 reads TGCAGCGGGCAAACAGCCGGGACTAGCGGGGGATACTACAATGAGCAGTTCTTC. The V call is TRBV29-1, the J call TRBJ2-1; 14 bases line up with TRBD2. CDR3 length: 18 residues. After removal of 7 bases from V and 3 bases from J, the junction contained 14 bases not matched to a gene. The V gene's germline CDR1 is SQVTM and CDR2 ANQGSEA.

The chain has TRBV7-9 and TRBJ2-7; maybe TRBD2 (5 bases). CDR1 SEHNR and CDR2 FQNEAQ come from the germline V gene (reference sequence). Trimming pared 8 bases from V and 11 bases from J, leaving 22 bases between. There are 13 residues in the CDR3. CDR3 protein: CASSTIGGAREYF. The CDR3 nucleotides read TGTGCCAGCTCTACTATCGGCGGAGCGAGGGAGTACTTC.

The chain has TRBV27 and TRBJ2-7; the match to TRBD2 covers 7 bases. V shed 2 bases, J shed 3 bases, and the junction held 4 bases outside the gene matches. Germline assignment: CDR1 MNHEY and CDR2 SMNVEV (reference sequence). The CDR3 consists of 14 residues. Written as DNA, the CDR3 is TGTGCCAGCAGTTTAGGGCTAGCGGTCTACGAGCAGTACTTC. This sequence encodes CASSLGLAVYEQYF.

The chain uses TRBV9 and TRBJ1-2; possible D gene TRBD1, 6 bases. Germline lookup yields CDR1 SGDLS and CDR2 YYNGEE. The V and J ends lost 0 bases and 1 base respectively, with 19 bases between them. The CDR3 has 18 amino acids. The CDR3 DNA reads as TGTGCCAGCAGCGTAGAAAAGGCCCCTGACAGGTTTAACTATGGCTACACCTTC. Amino acid sequence: CASSVEKAPDRFNYGYTF.

The rearrangement links TRBV6-6 to TRBJ1-5; D ambiguous. The CDR3 runs to 13 residues. Trimming took off 6 bases at V and 1 base at J, with 7 bases between the two ends. The V gene's germline CDR1 is MNHNY and CDR2 SVGAGI (reference sequence). CDR3 sequence (DNA): TGTGCCAGCAGAGACTGGAGCAATCAGCCCCAGCATTTT. Protein sequence: CASRDWSNQPQHF.

The V call is TRBV2, the J call TRBJ1-4; 11 bases align to TRBD1. V shed 2 bases, J shed 10 bases, and the junction held 6 bases outside the gene matches. This CDR3 comprises 15 residues. The V gene's germline CDR1 is SNHLY and CDR2 FYNNEI. CDR3 protein: CASSELGQGAGKLFF. The CDR3 DNA sequence: TGTGCCAGCAGTGAACTCGGACAGGGGGCGGGAAAACTGTTTTTT.

CDR3: CSARVSTQYF. The CDR3 coding sequence is TGCAGTGCTAGAGTATCTACGCAGTATTTT. The gene calls are TRBV20-1 and TRBJ2-3, with D unresolved. CDR3 length: 10 amino acids. Deletions cut 1 base from V and 8 bases from J, with 4 bases between. Germline CDR1 reads DFQATT; CDR2 reads SNEGSKA (reference sequence).

The chain's CDR3 is CASSLGQGISYTF. DNA of the CDR3: TGCGCCAGCAGCTTGGGACAGGGGATAAGCTACACCTTC. The chain is built from TRBV5-1 and TRBJ1-2; 8 bases are a match to TRBD1. The CDR3 is made up of 13 amino acids. The germline V gene encodes CDR1 SGHRS and CDR2 YFSETQ. J was trimmed by 9 bases and V by 0 bases; bases with no gene match: 4.

The chain employs TRBV2 and TRBJ2-2; TRBD1 matches at 8 bases. The germline V gene encodes CDR1 SNHLY and CDR2 FYNNEI. The V and J ends lost 8 bases and 2 bases, in that order; junction bases with no gene match: 4. The CDR3 spans 14 residues. The CDR3 nucleotides are TGTGCCAGCGGGGACAGGTTAAACACCGGGGAGCTGTTTTTT. Amino acids: CASGDRLNTGELFF.

This clone is a singleton in its sample. The rearrangement joins TRBV5-1 to TRBJ1-6; TRBD1 matches 8 bases. The CDR3 sequence is 17 residues long. CDR1 SGHRS and CDR2 YFSETQ come from the germline V gene. V was pared by 4 bases and J by 4 bases, with 10 bases of the junction left unmatched. The CDR3 DNA reads as TGCGCCAGCAGCCCGGACGGACAGGGATCGTATAATTCACCCCTCCACTTT. Protein product: CASSPDGQGSYNSPLHF.

This rearrangement joins TRBV19 to TRBJ2-3; TRBD2 might be the D (6 bases). Trimming cost V 6 bases and J 5 bases, with 9 bases left between them. The germline V gene has CDR1 LNHDA and CDR2 SQIVND (reference sequence). The CDR3 consists of 12 residues. The CDR3, as DNA: TGTGCCAGTAGAGCGGGTATAGATACGCAGTATTTT. This encodes CASRAGIDTQYF.

This clone showed up just once. The chain carries TRBV24-1 and TRBJ2-1; TRBD1 agrees at 8 bases. CDR1 KGHDR and CDR2 SFDVKD come from the germline V gene. The CDR3 has 17 amino acids. The junction had 10 bases not matched to a gene; V was cut back by 2 bases and J by 5 bases. This CDR3 is CATSDSPARGLNNEQFF. Written as DNA, the CDR3 is TGTGCCACCAGTGATTCCCCCGCCAGGGGGCTTAACAATGAGCAGTTCTTC.